This T cell receptor (beta chain) was sequenced in a study of blood T cell repertoires in COVID-19. Turning to the study itself: COVID-19 samples from acute and convalescent phases originated in the United States, Italy and Spain. T cells, B-cell-depleted T cells, or PBMCs supplied cDNA or gDNA.

The ends were cut back, 1 base at V and 10 bases at J, with 10 bases in the middle. The length of the CDR3 is 12 residues. Germline assignment: CDR1 MDHEN and CDR2 SYDVKM. Authors' methods: The assay estimated nucleated cells by amplifying reference gene primers. Profiled with immunoSEQ multiplex PCR; TCRdb holds only in-frame clones, not every one. Clone size and V and J calls were adopted from that table, with D and trimming inferred from the DNA. This table holds a few hundred thousand clones, 80% to 90% found once. The specimen sequenced was peripheral blood. The TCR comes from an elderly man with acute or convalescent COVID-19. This chain uses TRBV28 with TRBJ1-1; D remains ambiguous. The CDR3 DNA is TGTGCCAGCAGTTTATACCCCGTCGGAGCTTTCTTT. It codes for CASSLYPVGAFF.